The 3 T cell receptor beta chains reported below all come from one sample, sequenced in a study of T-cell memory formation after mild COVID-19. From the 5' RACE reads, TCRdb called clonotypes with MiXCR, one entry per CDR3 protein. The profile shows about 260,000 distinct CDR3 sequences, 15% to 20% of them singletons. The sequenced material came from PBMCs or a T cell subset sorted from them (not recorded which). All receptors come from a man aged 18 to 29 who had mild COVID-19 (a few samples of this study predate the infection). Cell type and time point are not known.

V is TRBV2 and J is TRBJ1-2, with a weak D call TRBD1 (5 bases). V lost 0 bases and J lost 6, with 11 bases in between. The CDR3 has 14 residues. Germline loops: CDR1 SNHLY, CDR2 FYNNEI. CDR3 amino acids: CASSEAGGLDGYTF. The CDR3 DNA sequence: TGTGCCAGCAGTGAAGCTGGGGGACTGGATGGCTACACCTTC. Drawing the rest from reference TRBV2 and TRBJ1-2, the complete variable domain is EPEVTQTPSHQVTQMGQEVILRCVPISNHLYFYWYRQILGQKVEFLVSFYNNEISEKSEIFDDQFSVERPDGSNFTLKIRSTKLEDSAMYFCASSEAGGLDGYTFGSGTRLTVV.

DNA of the CDR3: TGTGCCAGCAGTCGCCCGACAGGGATGCCAGATACGCAGTATTTT. Translating it yields CASSRPTGMPDTQYF. This sequence joins TRBV12-3 or TRBV12-4 and TRBJ2-3; 7 bases line up with TRBD1. After removal of 5 bases from V and 4 bases from J, the junction contained 9 bases not matched to a gene. CDR3 length: 15 amino acids.

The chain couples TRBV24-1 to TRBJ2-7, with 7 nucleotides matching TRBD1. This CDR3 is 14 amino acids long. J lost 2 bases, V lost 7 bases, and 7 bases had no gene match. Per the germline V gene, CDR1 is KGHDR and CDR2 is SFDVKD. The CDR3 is CATRGKTGTYEQYF. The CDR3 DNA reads TGTGCCACCAGAGGAAAGACAGGGACCTACGAGCAGTACTTC.